This T cell receptor (beta chain) was observed in a study of spatial heterogeneity in lung cancer. Study overall: Consistently, beta-chain sequences turned up in larger numbers than alpha-chain sequences did.

Broader study findings: For expanded intratumoral alpha and beta TCRs, counts tracked tumor mutation counts.

About this clonotype itself: Its antigen is unknown. Within a library made for alpha chains, this beta chain is off target, and its count is uninformative.

All TCR cDNA molecules were individually tagged with a unique molecular identifier. TCRdb passed the 5' RACE reads through MiXCR, listing each CDR3 protein once. The table shows about 7,400 distinct CDR3 sequences, with 11% to 15% occurring only once. V lost 3 bases and J lost 5, with 8 bases in between. This CDR3 spans 13 amino acids. The germline CDR1 and CDR2 sequences are MDHEN and SYDVKM. Time point given: sample taken at primary tumor resection. Unsorted tumor, nontumor lung tissue or cryopreserved PBMC supplied the whole RNA. Material: lung tumor tissue, obtained at surgery. The origin of this receptor is a female donor with early-stage non-small cell lung cancer. V usage is TRBV28 and J usage is TRBJ2-1; D ambiguous. CDR3 in DNA: TGTGCCAGCAGTTTGGTATTCCACAATGAGCAGTTCTTC. Amino acid sequence: CASSLVFHNEQFF. Full variable domain (remainder filled in from reference TRBV28 and TRBJ2-1): DVKVTQSSRYLVKRTGEKVFLECVQDMDHENMFWYRQDPGLGLRLIYFSYDVKMKEKGDIPEGYSVSREKKERFSLILESASTNQTSMYLCASSLVFHNEQFFGPGTRLTVL.